These 3 T cell receptor beta chains were sequenced from one sample in a study of blood T cell repertoires in COVID-19. Clones were sequenced by immunoSEQ multiplex PCR, and TCRdb holds only the in-frame ones, with some missing. The data show about 270,000 clones, over 70% seen once. The material sequenced was peripheral blood. These receptors all come from a human donor in a cohort sampled during active COVID-19.

The chain couples TRBV6-4 to TRBJ2-1, with TRBD1 as a possible D gene (5 bases). V was clipped by 5 bases and J by 3 bases, with 17 bases between them. Germline CDR1 and CDR2: MRHNA and SNTAGT. CDR3 length: 16 residues. The CDR3 here is CASSLSGDSRYNEQFF. In DNA form, the CDR3 reads TGTGCCAGCAGTCTATCAGGAGACAGTCGCTACAATGAGCAGTTCTTC.

This chain joins TRBV28 and TRBJ2-7; D is ambiguous. Trimming cost V 10 bases and J 6 bases, with 13 bases left between them. The germline CDR1 and CDR2 sequences are MDHEN and SYDVKM. This CDR3 spans 11 amino acids. This CDR3 reads CATQQLLEQYF. In nucleotides, the CDR3 is TGTGCCACCCAACAGCTGCTCGAGCAGTACTTC.

This chain connects TRBV18 to TRBJ1-2, with a possible D match to TRBD1 (5 bases). Germline V CDR1 and CDR2: KGHSH, LQKENI. V shed 1 base and J shed 8 bases, with 8 bases lying between them. The CDR3 totals 12 residues. CDR3 sequence (DNA): TGTGCCAGCTCACCACTGGGGCAAGGCTACACCTTC. The encoded protein is CASSPLGQGYTF.